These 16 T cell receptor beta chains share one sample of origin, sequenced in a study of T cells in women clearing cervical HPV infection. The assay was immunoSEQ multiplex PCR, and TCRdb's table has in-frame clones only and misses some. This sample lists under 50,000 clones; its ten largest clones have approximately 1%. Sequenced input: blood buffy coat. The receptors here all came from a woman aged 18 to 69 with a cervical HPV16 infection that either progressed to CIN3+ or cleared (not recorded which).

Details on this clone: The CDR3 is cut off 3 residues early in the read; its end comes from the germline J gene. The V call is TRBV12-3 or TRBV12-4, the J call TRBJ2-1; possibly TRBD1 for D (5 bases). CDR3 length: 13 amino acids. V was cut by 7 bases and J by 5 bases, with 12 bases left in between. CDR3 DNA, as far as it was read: TGTGCCAGCAATTCACAGGAGAACAATGAG. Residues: CASNSQENNE. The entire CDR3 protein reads CASNSQENNEQFF.

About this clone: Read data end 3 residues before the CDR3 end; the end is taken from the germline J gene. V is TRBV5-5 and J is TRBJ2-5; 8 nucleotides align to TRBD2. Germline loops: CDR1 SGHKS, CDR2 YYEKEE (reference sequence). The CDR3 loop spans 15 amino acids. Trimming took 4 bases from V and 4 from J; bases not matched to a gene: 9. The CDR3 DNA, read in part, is TGTGCCAGCAGCCCCGGGAGGGGTTCTTTAGAGACC. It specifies CASSPGRGSLET. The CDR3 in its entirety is CASSPGRGSLETQYF.

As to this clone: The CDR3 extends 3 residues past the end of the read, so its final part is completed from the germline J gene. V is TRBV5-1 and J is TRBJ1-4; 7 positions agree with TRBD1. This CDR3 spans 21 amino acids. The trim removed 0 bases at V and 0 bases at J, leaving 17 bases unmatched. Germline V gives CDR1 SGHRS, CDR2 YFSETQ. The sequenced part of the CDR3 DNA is TGCGCCAGCAGCTTGGGACCACAGGGGCCGGTTCCAACCTCAACTAATGAAAAA. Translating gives CASSLGPQGPVPTSTNEK. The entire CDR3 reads CASSLGPQGPVPTSTNEKLFF.

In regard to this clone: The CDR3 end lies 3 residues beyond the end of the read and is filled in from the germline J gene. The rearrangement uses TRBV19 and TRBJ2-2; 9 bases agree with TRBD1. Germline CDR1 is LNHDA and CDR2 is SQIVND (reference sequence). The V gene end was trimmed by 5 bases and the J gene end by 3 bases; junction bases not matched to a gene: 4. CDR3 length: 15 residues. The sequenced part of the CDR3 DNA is TGTGCCAGTAGTGGGACAGGGTCGTACACCGGGGAG. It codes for CASSGTGSYTGE. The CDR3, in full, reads CASSGTGSYTGELFF.

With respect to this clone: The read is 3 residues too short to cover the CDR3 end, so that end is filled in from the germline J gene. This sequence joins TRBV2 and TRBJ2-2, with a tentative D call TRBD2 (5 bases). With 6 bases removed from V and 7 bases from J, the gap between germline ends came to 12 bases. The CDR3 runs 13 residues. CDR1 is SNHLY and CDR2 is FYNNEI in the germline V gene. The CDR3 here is CASRLVYGGELFF. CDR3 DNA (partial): TGTGCCAGCAGACTAGTATATGGCGGGGAG.

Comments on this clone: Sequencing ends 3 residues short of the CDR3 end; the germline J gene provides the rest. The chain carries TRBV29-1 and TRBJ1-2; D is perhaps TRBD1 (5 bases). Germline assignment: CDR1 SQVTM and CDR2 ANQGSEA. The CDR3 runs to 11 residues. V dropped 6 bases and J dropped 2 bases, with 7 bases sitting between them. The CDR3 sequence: CSVRQNYGYTF. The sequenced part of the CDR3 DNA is TGCAGCGTGAGACAGAACTATGGC.

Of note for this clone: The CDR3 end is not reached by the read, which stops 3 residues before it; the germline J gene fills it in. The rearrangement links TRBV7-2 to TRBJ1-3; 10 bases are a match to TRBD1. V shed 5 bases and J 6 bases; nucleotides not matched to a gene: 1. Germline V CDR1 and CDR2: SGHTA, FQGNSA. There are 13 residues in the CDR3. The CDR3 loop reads CASSRQGANTIYF. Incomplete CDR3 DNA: TGTGCCAGCAGCCGACAGGGGGCAAACACC.

Here the CDR3 reads CASSPRTGDYGYTF. The sequenced part of the CDR3 DNA is TGTGCCAGCAGTCCTAGGACAGGGGACTATGGC. This chain links TRBV28 with TRBJ1-2, with TRBD1 matching over 9 bases. The read terminates 3 residues before the CDR3 end, so the remaining end is supplied by the germline J gene. The germline V gene encodes CDR1 MDHEN and CDR2 SYDVKM. The CDR3 length is 14 residues. V lost 5 bases to trimming and J lost 3 bases; unmatched junction nucleotides: 4.

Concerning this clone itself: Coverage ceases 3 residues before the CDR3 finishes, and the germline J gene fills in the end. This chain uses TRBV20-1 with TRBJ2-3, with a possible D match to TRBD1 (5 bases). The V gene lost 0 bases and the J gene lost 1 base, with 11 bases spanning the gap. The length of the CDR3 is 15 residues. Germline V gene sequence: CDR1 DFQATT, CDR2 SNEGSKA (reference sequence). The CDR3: CSARDIGQGTDTQYF. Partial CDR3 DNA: TGCAGTGCTAGAGATATCGGACAAGGCACAGATACG.

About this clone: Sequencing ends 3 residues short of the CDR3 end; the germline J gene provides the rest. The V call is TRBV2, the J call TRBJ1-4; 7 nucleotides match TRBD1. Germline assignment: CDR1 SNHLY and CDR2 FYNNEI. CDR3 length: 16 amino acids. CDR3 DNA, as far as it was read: TGTGCCAGCAGTGAAATGCCCGGGACAGTTAATTCACCA. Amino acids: CASSEMPGTVNSP. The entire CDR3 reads CASSEMPGTVNSPLFF.

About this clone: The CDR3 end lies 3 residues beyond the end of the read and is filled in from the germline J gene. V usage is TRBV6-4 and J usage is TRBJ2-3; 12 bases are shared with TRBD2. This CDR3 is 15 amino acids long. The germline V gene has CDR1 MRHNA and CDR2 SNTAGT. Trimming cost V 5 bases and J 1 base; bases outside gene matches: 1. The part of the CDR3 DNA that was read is TGTGCCAGCAGTCGGACTAGCGGGGGCACAGATACG. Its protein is CASSRTSGGTDT. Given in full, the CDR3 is CASSRTSGGTDTQYF.

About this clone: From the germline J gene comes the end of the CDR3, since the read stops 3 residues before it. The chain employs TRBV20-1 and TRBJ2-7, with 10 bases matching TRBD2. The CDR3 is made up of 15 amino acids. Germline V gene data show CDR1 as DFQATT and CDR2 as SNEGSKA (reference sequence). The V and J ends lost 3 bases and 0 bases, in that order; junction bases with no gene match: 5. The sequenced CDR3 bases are TGCAGTGCTAGCAGGCTAGCGGGGGACTCCTACGAG. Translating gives CSASRLAGDSYE. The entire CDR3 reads CSASRLAGDSYEQYF.

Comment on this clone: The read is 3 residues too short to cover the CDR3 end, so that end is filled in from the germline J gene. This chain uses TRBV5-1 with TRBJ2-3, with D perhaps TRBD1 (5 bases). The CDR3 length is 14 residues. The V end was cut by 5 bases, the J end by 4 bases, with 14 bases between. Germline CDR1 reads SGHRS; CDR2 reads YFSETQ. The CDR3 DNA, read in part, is TGCGCCAGCAGGGATTCCGGCAGGGCAGATACG. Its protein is CASRDSGRADT. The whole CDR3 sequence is CASRDSGRADTQYF.

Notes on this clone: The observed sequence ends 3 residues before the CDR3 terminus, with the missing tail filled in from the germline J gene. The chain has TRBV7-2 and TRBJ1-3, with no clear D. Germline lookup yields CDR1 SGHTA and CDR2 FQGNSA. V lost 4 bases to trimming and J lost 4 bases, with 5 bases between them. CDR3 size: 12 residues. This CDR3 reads CASSSGGNTIYF. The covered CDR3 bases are TGTGCCAGCAGCTCTGGCGGAAACACC.

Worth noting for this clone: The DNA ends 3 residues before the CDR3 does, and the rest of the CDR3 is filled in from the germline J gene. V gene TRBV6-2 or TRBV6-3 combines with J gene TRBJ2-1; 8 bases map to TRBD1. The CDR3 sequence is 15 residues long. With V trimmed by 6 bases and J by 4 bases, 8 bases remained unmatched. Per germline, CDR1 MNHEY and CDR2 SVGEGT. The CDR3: CASSPGTGAYNEQFF. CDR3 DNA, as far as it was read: TGTGCCAGCAGCCCCGGGACAGGAGCTTACAATGAG.

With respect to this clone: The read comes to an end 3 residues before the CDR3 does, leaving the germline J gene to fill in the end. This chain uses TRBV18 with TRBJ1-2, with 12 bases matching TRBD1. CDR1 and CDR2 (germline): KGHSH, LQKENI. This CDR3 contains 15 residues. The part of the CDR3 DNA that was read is TGTGCCAGCTCACCACCGGGACAGGGGGCCTACGAC. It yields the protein CASSPPGQGAYD. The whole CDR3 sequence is CASSPPGQGAYDYTF.